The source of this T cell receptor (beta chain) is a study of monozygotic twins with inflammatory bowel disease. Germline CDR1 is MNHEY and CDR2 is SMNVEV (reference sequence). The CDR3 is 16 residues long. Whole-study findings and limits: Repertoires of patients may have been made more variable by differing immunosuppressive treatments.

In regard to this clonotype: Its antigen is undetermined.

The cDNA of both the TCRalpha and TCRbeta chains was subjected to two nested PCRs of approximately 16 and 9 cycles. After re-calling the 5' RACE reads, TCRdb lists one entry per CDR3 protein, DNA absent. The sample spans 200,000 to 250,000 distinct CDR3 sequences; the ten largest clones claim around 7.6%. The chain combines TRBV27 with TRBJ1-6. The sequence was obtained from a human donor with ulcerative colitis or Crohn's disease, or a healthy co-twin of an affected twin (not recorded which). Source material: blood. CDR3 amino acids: CASSFSGETTLSPLHF.